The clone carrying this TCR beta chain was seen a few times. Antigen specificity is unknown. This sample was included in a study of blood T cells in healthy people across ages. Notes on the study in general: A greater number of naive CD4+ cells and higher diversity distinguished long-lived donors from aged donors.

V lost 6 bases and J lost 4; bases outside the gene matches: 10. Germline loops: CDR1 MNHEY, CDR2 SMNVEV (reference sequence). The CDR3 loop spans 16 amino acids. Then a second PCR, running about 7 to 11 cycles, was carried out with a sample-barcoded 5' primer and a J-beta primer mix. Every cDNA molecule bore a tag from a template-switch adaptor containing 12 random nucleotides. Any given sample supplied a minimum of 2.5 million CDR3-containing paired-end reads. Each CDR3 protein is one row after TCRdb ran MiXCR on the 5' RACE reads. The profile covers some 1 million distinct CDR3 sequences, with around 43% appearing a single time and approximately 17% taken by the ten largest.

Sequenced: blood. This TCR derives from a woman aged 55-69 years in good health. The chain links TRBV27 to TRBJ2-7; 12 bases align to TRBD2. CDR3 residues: CASRGLAGLGLYEQYF. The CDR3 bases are TGTGCCAGCAGAGGACTAGCGGGACTGGGTTTATACGAGCAGTACTTC.